This T cell receptor beta chain derives from a study of shared clonotypes between healthy human individuals. In the study overall: There were three CD4 naive, three CD4 memory, two CD8 naive and one CD8 memory plates per donor.

CDR1 and CDR2 from the germline V gene are SEHNR and FQNEAQ (reference sequence). With 2 bases clipped from V and 1 base from J, the junction kept 4 bases outside the gene matches. The CDR3 extends over 16 amino acids. Original analysis: Filtering differed since immunoSEQ provided only junctions, with no quality scores. Measured with immunoSEQ multiplex PCR; TCRdb has only the in-frame clones, and not every one. V, J and clone size derive from that table, while D and trimming were established from the DNA sequence. The sample contains hundreds of thousands of clones, 95% to 96% of which appear only once. Notes on the study in general: Exclusively blood specimens were collected; tissue repertoires likely differ.

Positively selected for CCR7, the CD45RO-negative cells used as naive CD8 cells excluded terminally differentiated effector memory CD45RA+ cells. As to this clone: No antigen is known for it.

The sequenced sample was naive CD8+ T cells sorted from blood. The receptor was isolated from a woman in her thirties in good health. The chain joins TRBV7-9 to TRBJ1-4; 7 bases align to TRBD1. CDR3 bases: TGTGCCAGCAGCTTAACAGGGGCTGGAACTAATGAAAAACTGTTTTTT. Encoded protein: CASSLTGAGTNEKLFF.